This entry describes one TCR beta chain. This clone has just a few counts. The clone's antigen remains unknown. One base away there is no much larger clone; base qualities are not given. This sample was taken from a study of beta chain features in type 1 diabetes (dated by TCRdb to the late 2010s). Regarding the complete study: Patients and healthy donors did not differ in mean age, gender distribution, total cell number or subset yield. A total of 85 million to 110 million sorted cells were examined across all samples, and RNA yield correlated strongly with the number of cells per subset. In the study, recently diagnosed type 1 diabetes patients and matched healthy donors were compared on the TCRB repertoires of their sorted circulating CD4+ T cell subsets. Whereas all 28 donors provided naive and central memory subsets, regulatory and stem cell-like memory subsets were isolated from just 8 patients and roughly 8 healthy donors.

Based on the germline V gene, the CDR1 and CDR2 sequences are SQVTM and ANQGSEA. From the cysteine through the phenylalanine, the CDR3 covers 14 amino acids. Only the CDR3 part of the read is kept: 42 bases, read in frame from the first base. After removal of 8 bases from V and 4 bases from J, the junction retains 13 bases not matched to a gene. The entire isolated RNA was reverse transcribed using the High Capacity cDNA Reverse Transcription Kit, and thus expressed TCRB transcripts were sequenced. Deep immunoSEQ sequencing was applied to naive, central memory and regulatory T cell samples, giving an average of about 3.57 million total reads per sample. Sorted cells were lysed in RLT buffer and RNA was extracted with DNase-treated RNeasy Micro or Mini kits, depending on cell number. To prevent cross-contamination, each cell subset was processed individually, whereas patient and healthy donor samples were processed jointly. TCRB sequences were amplified from cDNA with the immunoSEQ multiplex PCR, producing 87-bp fragments spanning the CDR3 region. Sequencing of the amplicons was performed on the Illumina HiSeq platform. The study's own analysis went as follows. PCR bias was corrected computationally using synthetic template baselines, and reads within Hamming distance 2 were collapsed, with unmergeable singletons discarded. Reads were aligned against IMGT so that V, D and J genes, CDR3 length and insertions or deletions at six rearrangement sites could be assigned. Within each subset, clonotype counts were normalized to sorted cell number, and only after that were true diversity and Gini coefficients computed with the tcR R package. Repertoire sharing was quantified using the overlap coefficient calculated on TCRB nucleotide sequences. Out-of-frame TCRB sequences from naive cells were analyzed as a proxy for the pre-selection repertoire. TCRdb mirrors the immuneACCESS table, restricted to in-frame sequences. Some clones are absent from its copies; in checked studies, under half trace to an unresolved V gene, and the reason for the others is unknown. That table is the source of V, J and clone size, and D and trimming were worked out from the DNA. In all, the sample holds around 350,000 clones, and roughly an eighth of those were seen once. The ten biggest clones cover 0.017% of the sample.

Each donor gave one peripheral blood draw, averaging approximately 0.12 L, which was collected into heparinised tubes. A BD FACSAria II and a panel including CD45RO, CCR7, CD25, CD127, CD95 and CD27 were used to sort naive, central memory, regulatory and stem cell-like memory CD4+ T cells. All sorted populations exceeded 98% purity. PBMCs were isolated immediately by Lymphoprep density gradient centrifugation and stained directly without culture. To minimize batch effects, samples were stained and sorted in pairs, one healthy donor with one patient per experiment. The study at large found these results: The naive, central memory and regulatory TCRB repertoires appeared to resemble one another more closely among patients than among healthy donors. Shorter templates might have been favored by PCR, but patient and control samples were amplified and corrected together, so both groups would have been affected equally by any skew. Because small numbers of individuals were included in the HLA sub-analyses, any influence of HLA type on TCRB rearrangement was left unresolved. In all four CD4+ subsets, TCRB CDR3 length was moderately but significantly shorter in type 1 diabetes patients. At VDJ recombination sites, patients with type 1 diabetes made fewer insertions and deleted more nucleotides, a pattern implying thymic rearrangement abnormalities. Sequencing cDNA rather than genomic DNA could over-represent highly expressing activated cells, although activation and CD3 levels did not differ between groups.

The TCR originated in a man aged 18 to 29 in good health. The sequencing sample was made of naive CD4+ T cells from blood. The cell subset or site label here, explained by the study, means: true naive CD4+ T cells. The chain joins TRBV29-1 to TRBJ2-5; 7 bases in the middle match TRBD1. The CDR3 has the sequence CSSNILAGGETQYF. At the DNA level, the sequence is TGCAGCTCAAACATTCTTGCAGGGGGAGAGACCCAGTACTTC.